This TCR beta chain was sequenced during a study of shared clonotypes between healthy human individuals. This CDR3 region has 16 residues. Germline CDR1 reads SGHRS; CDR2 reads YFSETQ. The ends were cut back, 1 base at V and 2 bases at J, with 15 bases in the middle. Methods used by the authors: ImmunoSEQ output held junction-only sequences without quality scores, so filtering differed. Method: immunoSEQ multiplex PCR; TCRdb's copy keeps in-frame clones and lacks some. V and J calls and clone size are as listed in that table; D and trimming were resolved from the DNA. Of under 750,000 clones in the sample, 72% were seen once.

Material: memory CD4+ T cells sorted from blood. Subset of the sample: CD45RA-negative fraction. This sequence was found in a woman in her thirties in good health. The chain uses TRBV5-1 and TRBJ1-1; the D gene is possibly TRBD1 (6 bases). The DNA for the CDR3 is TGCGCCAGCAGCTTGTCCCAGGGGAGCCATAACACTGAAGCTTTCTTT. This translates into CASSLSQGSHNTEAFF.